Following are 21 T cell receptor beta chains from one sample sequenced in a study of T cell responses to AZD1222 COVID-19 vaccine. Only in-frame clones appear in the TCRdb table, and some are missing; sequencing was by immunoSEQ multiplex PCR. Of fewer than 90,000 clones in the sample, around 90% were seen once. Sample: peripheral blood, taken on day 0 of AZD1222 vaccination. Receptors originate from an adult in good health.

The CDR3 bases are TGTGCCAGTAGCCTTTCGGACGTACAGCCCCAGCATTTT. It specifies CASSLSDVQPQHF. This chain joins TRBV11-2 and TRBJ1-5; D gene uncertain. The CDR3 loop spans 13 amino acids. Looked up from germline, CDR1 is SGHAT and CDR2 is FQNNGV. V was cut by 9 bases and J by 7 bases, with 16 bases left in between.

V is TRBV6-5 and J is TRBJ2-7; 7 positions match TRBD2. With V trimmed by 11 bases and J by 6 bases, 16 bases remained unmatched. The V gene's germline CDR1 is MNHEY and CDR2 SVGAGI. The CDR3 totals 14 residues. This CDR3 is CAHGGRSPRVEQYF. As DNA, the CDR3 is TGTGCCCACGGGGGGAGGAGCCCCCGCGTCGAGCAGTACTTC.

The CDR3 loop reads CASSTPSPGGDSPLHF. The CDR3 DNA sequence: TGTGCCAGCAGCACACCGAGTCCTGGGGGAGATTCACCCCTCCACTTT. V gene TRBV11-2 combines with J gene TRBJ1-6; a weak D match, TRBD1 (5 bases). The V gene's germline CDR1 is SGHAT and CDR2 FQNNGV. The CDR3 consists of 16 residues. V lost 5 bases to trimming and J lost 8 bases, with 19 bases between them.

CDR3 protein: CASSPFTGVHEQYF. The CDR3 coding sequence is TGTGCCAGCAGCCCATTCACAGGGGTCCACGAGCAGTACTTC. The chain carries TRBV14 and TRBJ2-7; 7 bases are a match to TRBD1. Germline CDR1 SGHDN, CDR2 FVKESK. J lost 5 bases, V lost 4 bases, and 8 bases had no gene match. The CDR3 is 14 residues long.

The chain uses TRBV2 and TRBJ1-5, with D perhaps TRBD1 (6 bases). CDR3 length: 13 residues. Germline-derived CDR1 and CDR2 are SNHLY and FYNNEI. V gave up 4 bases and J gave up 4 bases, with 8 bases separating them. This chain's CDR3 is CASSGQVNQPQHF. The CDR3 nucleotides are TGTGCCAGCAGTGGACAGGTAAATCAGCCCCAGCATTTT.

The chain employs TRBV7-9 and TRBJ1-6; no clear D gene. This CDR3 has 15 residues. In germline, CDR1 is SEHNR, CDR2 FQNEAQ (reference sequence). Trimming shortened V by 2 bases and J by 9 bases, and 14 bases separated the two germline ends. CDR3 loop: CASSLNPPPASPLHF. The CDR3 DNA follows: TGTGCCAGCAGCTTAAACCCTCCTCCAGCTTCACCCCTCCACTTT.

The chain has TRBV7-2 and TRBJ1-1; no clear D gene. The CDR3 totals 12 residues. CDR1 and CDR2 from the germline V gene are SGHTA and FQGNSA. V was pared by 1 base and J by 8 bases, with 8 bases between. The CDR3 sequence is CASSLVSLEAFF. In nucleotides, the CDR3 is TGTGCCAGCAGCTTAGTTTCCCTAGAAGCTTTCTTT.

The chain combines TRBV15 with TRBJ1-5; D unresolved. Trimming stripped 0 bases from V and 7 bases from J, with 7 bases between. The CDR3 covers 13 residues. Germline CDR1 and CDR2: LNHNV and YYDKDF (reference sequence). Here the CDR3 reads CATSRDMVQPQHF. As DNA, the CDR3 is TGTGCCACCAGCAGAGACATGGTGCAGCCCCAGCATTTT.

The chain uses TRBV6-5 and TRBJ2-2, with D uncertain. The germline V and J ends were trimmed by 8 bases and 3 bases, with 1 base remaining between them. The CDR3 runs 10 residues. In germline, CDR1 is MNHEY, CDR2 SVGAGI. CDR3 sequence reads: CASYTGELFF. DNA for the CDR3: TGTGCCAGCTACACCGGGGAGCTGTTTTTT.

V is TRBV18 and J is TRBJ2-1; 15 bases align to TRBD2. Germline lookup yields CDR1 KGHSH and CDR2 LQKENI. CDR3 length: 15 amino acids. V shed 8 bases, J shed 3 bases, and the junction held 2 bases outside the gene matches. CDR3 nucleotide sequence: TGTGCCAGCCGGACTAGCGGGAGGGACTACAATGAGCAGTTCTTC. It is translated as CASRTSGRDYNEQFF. Full variable domain (outside the CDR3, taken from reference TRBV18 and TRBJ2-1): NAGVMQNPRHLVRRRGQEARLRCSPMKGHSHVYWYRQLPEEGLKFMVYLQKENIIDESGMPKERFSAEFPKEGPSILRIQQVVRGDSAAYFCASRTSGRDYNEQFFGPGTRLTVL.

A single count supports this clone. The J gene is TRBJ1-2, the V gene TRBV20-1; D is unclear. The ends were cut back, 6 bases at V and 0 bases at J, with 5 bases in the middle. The CDR3 totals 11 residues. The germline V gene has CDR1 DFQATT and CDR2 SNEGSKA (reference sequence). CDR3 sequence reads: CSARPNYGYTF. CDR3 nucleotides: TGCAGTGCCAGACCTAACTATGGCTACACCTTC.

The CDR3 loop reads CASSRPTGTENEKLFF. In nucleotides, the CDR3 is TGTGCCAGCTCACGGCCAACCGGGACAGAGAATGAAAAACTGTTTTTT. This chain uses TRBV18 with TRBJ1-4; 7 bases fit TRBD1. The CDR3 length is 16 residues. J gave up 5 bases and V 4 bases, and 10 bases lay outside the gene matches. CDR1 is KGHSH and CDR2 is LQKENI in the germline V gene.

This chain uses TRBV5-1 with TRBJ1-1; TRBD1 matches at 7 bases. CDR1 is SGHRS, CDR2 YFSETQ, per germline. After removal of 0 bases from V and 5 bases from J, the junction contained 4 bases not matched to a gene. The CDR3 has 14 amino acids. The CDR3 nucleotides are TGCGCCAGCAGCTTGGACACAGGGGATACTGAAGCTTTCTTT. Its protein is CASSLDTGDTEAFF.

The count of this clone is one. The chain employs TRBV9 and TRBJ1-5, with D perhaps TRBD1 (6 bases). CDR1 SGDLS and CDR2 YYNGEE come from the germline V gene. CDR3 length: 15 residues. V was pared by 3 bases and J by 0 bases, with 10 bases between. The CDR3 coding sequence is TGTGCCAGCAGCGCACAGGGCGATAGCAATCAGCCCCAGCATTTT. It encodes CASSAQGDSNQPQHF.

The genes are TRBV27 and TRBJ1-1; D gene ambiguous. V was pared by 5 bases and J by 2 bases, with 9 bases between. Germline lookup yields CDR1 MNHEY and CDR2 SMNVEV (reference sequence). The CDR3 consists of 13 residues. CDR3 nucleotide sequence: TGTGCCAGCAGTCCGGGATACAACACTGAAGCTTTCTTT. Its protein is CASSPGYNTEAFF.

The chain is built from TRBV6-1 and TRBJ1-4; possible D gene TRBD1, 5 bases. CDR1 and CDR2 (germline): MNHNS, SASEGT. The CDR3 length is 15 residues. V lost 1 base and J lost 8, with 14 bases in between. CDR3 residues: CASSEVQGAREKLFF. DNA for the CDR3: TGTGCCAGCAGTGAAGTGCAGGGAGCGAGAGAAAAACTGTTTTTT.

This clone was observed a few times. This chain joins TRBV7-2 and TRBJ1-4, with no clear D. The V end was cut by 6 bases, the J end by 9 bases, with 17 bases between. The V gene's germline CDR1 is SGHTA and CDR2 FQGNSA. This CDR3 is 14 amino acids long. This CDR3 is CASSPVRESKKLFF. As DNA, the CDR3 is TGTGCCAGCAGTCCCGTTAGGGAGTCGAAAAAACTGTTTTTT.

The chain recombines TRBV5-1 with TRBJ1-1; D unresolved. The length of the CDR3 is 13 residues. The germline gives CDR1 SGHRS, CDR2 YFSETQ. Trimming took 1 base from V and 4 from J, leaving 8 bases between them. This chain's CDR3 is CASSLRRGTEAFF. The CDR3 DNA reads as TGCGCCAGCAGCTTGCGCCGGGGCACTGAAGCTTTCTTT.

The rearrangement uses TRBV5-6 and TRBJ1-1; D uncertain. CDR3 size: 16 residues. V was clipped by 0 bases and J by 0 bases, with 12 bases between them. Germline V CDR1 and CDR2: SGHDT, YYEEEE. CDR3 protein: CASSLVAADLNTEAFF. In nucleotides, the CDR3 is TGTGCCAGCAGCTTGGTAGCCGCGGATTTGAACACTGAAGCTTTCTTT.

This clone was counted once. The rearrangement joins TRBV2 to TRBJ2-7; TRBD2 agrees at 9 bases. The V segment lost 4 bases and the J segment 0 bases; nucleotides outside the gene matches: 4. CDR1 SNHLY and CDR2 FYNNEI come from the germline V gene. The CDR3 has 15 residues. The CDR3 bases are TGTGCCAGCAGTGGCAGGACTAGCGTCTCCTACGAGCAGTACTTC. It translates to CASSGRTSVSYEQYF.

The genes are TRBV9 and TRBJ1-2; possible D gene TRBD1, 5 bases. Looked up from germline, CDR1 is SGDLS and CDR2 is YYNGEE. Trimming took 7 bases from V and 4 from J, leaving 26 bases between them. The CDR3 consists of 17 residues. The CDR3 is CASRGEGIETASYGYTF. CDR3 bases: TGTGCCAGCCGGGGAGAGGGGATAGAGACAGCATCCTATGGCTACACCTTC.